Listed below are T cell receptor beta chains from one sample, sequenced in a study of T cell responses to AZD1222 COVID-19 vaccine. Produced via immunoSEQ multiplex PCR; TCRdb's table is partial and in-frame only. The sample contains fewer than 250,000 clones, about 92% of which appear only once. The starting material was peripheral blood, obtained on day 0 of AZD1222 vaccination. Receptors were obtained from an adult in good health. CDR3s include the opening cysteine and the closing phenylalanine or tryptophan. A D gene is named only where the DNA matches it firmly. Expanded clones are given a class, and other clones once, few, many or no size at all.

d_call | j_call | clone_size | v_call | cdr3_aa | cdr3_nt
NA | TRBJ2-7 | NA | TRBV28 | CASMDFTYEQYF | TGTGCCAGCATGGACTTTACCTACGAGCAGTACTTC
NA | TRBJ1-5 | once | TRBV9 | CASSVGVNQPQHF | TGTGCCAGCAGCGTAGGTGTAAATCAGCCCCAGCATTTT
NA | TRBJ1-1 | NA | TRBV3-1/TRBV3-2 | CASSQVQGVTEAFF | TGTGCCAGCAGCCAAGTACAGGGTGTCACTGAAGCTTTCTTT
TRBD1 | TRBJ1-2 | NA | TRBV9 | CASSVGQGASNYGYTF | TGTGCCAGCAGCGTGGGACAGGGGGCTTCTAACTATGGCTACACCTTC
NA | TRBJ1-1 | NA | TRBV7-9 | CASSKWQGGNTEAFF | TGTGCCAGCAGCAAATGGCAGGGCGGAAACACTGAAGCTTTCTTT
NA | TRBJ1-3 | few | TRBV24-1 | CATSDPAGNTIYF | TGTGCCACCAGTGACCCCGCTGGAAACACCATATATTTT
NA | TRBJ1-2 | NA | TRBV11-1 | CASSSSGENYGYTF | TGTGCCAGCAGCAGTAGTGGAGAAAACTATGGCTACACCTTC
NA | TRBJ2-1 | once | TRBV20-1 | CSVRVRSMFF | TGCAGCGTTCGGGTTAGGTCGATGTTCTTC
NA | TRBJ1-5 | NA | TRBV30 | CAWSAMSDQPQHF | TGTGCCTGGAGTGCGATGAGTGATCAGCCCCAGCATTTT
NA | TRBJ2-5 | NA | TRBV7-3 | CASSLGGRRETQYF | TGTGCCAGCAGCTTGGGGGGCCGGAGGGAGACCCAGTACTTC
NA | TRBJ2-1 | NA | TRBV6-1 | CASSELGISYNEQFF | TGTGCCAGCAGTGAATTGGGGATTTCCTACAATGAGCAGTTCTTC
NA | TRBJ2-7 | NA | TRBV11-2 | CASSSIGPSYEQYF | TGTGCCAGCAGCTCGATCGGGCCCTCCTACGAGCAGTACTTC
NA | TRBJ1-1 | NA | TRBV2 | CASFREMNTEAFF | TGTGCCAGCTTCAGGGAAATGAACACTGAAGCTTTCTTT
NA | TRBJ1-4 | NA | TRBV29-1 | CSVAVTGVEKLFF | TGCAGCGTTGCCGTGACAGGAGTTGAAAAACTGTTTTTT
NA | TRBJ1-2 | NA | TRBV10-3 | CAISSPTHYGYTF | TGTGCCATCTCTTCCCCTACACACTATGGCTACACCTTC
NA | TRBJ2-5 | NA | TRBV9 | CASSVEGQGETQYF | TGTGCCAGCAGCGTAGAAGGGCAGGGGGAGACCCAGTACTTC
NA | TRBJ2-7 | NA | TRBV9 | CASSVGPGSYEQYF | TGTGCCAGCAGCGTAGGTCCGGGATCCTACGAGCAGTACTTC
NA | TRBJ1-3 | NA | TRBV19 | CASRASGNTIYF | TGTGCCAGTAGGGCCTCTGGAAACACCATATATTTT
TRBD1 | TRBJ2-3 | NA | TRBV24-1 | CATSDSAGTVQYF | TGTGCCACCAGTGACTCCGCCGGGACAGTGCAGTATTTT
NA | TRBJ2-7 | NA | TRBV11-2 | CASRPPGPAEQYF | TGTGCCAGCAGACCTCCGGGGCCAGCCGAGCAGTACTTC
NA | TRBJ1-1 | few | TRBV3-1/TRBV3-2 | CASNPTGQGTEAFF | TGTGCCAGCAACCCAACCGGGCAGGGCACTGAAGCTTTCTTT
NA | TRBJ1-5 | NA | TRBV3-1/TRBV3-2 | CASSVSGNQPQHF | TGTGCCAGCAGCGTTAGCGGAAATCAGCCCCAGCATTTT
NA | TRBJ2-1 | NA | TRBV10-2 | CASSEMSGARYNEQFF | TGCGCCAGCAGTGAAATGTCAGGGGCGAGATACAATGAGCAGTTCTTC
NA | TRBJ1-2 | NA | TRBV7-9 | CASSLTEGYGYTF | TGTGCCAGCAGCTTAACCGAGGGCTATGGCTACACCTTC
NA | TRBJ1-1 | NA | TRBV28 | CASRLIRVDTEAFF | TGTGCCAGCAGACTTATCCGCGTGGACACTGAAGCTTTCTTT
TRBD2 | TRBJ2-1 | NA | TRBV7-9 | CASSTGTSTNEQFF | TGTGCCAGCAGCACCGGGACTAGCACCAATGAGCAGTTCTTC
TRBD1 | TRBJ1-2 | NA | TRBV18 | CASSLRTGFYGYTF | TGTGCCAGCTCACTACGGACAGGATTCTATGGCTACACCTTC
TRBD2 | TRBJ2-7 | NA | TRBV19 | CASSISGGGYEQYF | TGTGCCAGTAGTATTAGCGGGGGGGGCTACGAGCAGTACTTC
NA | TRBJ1-5 | NA | TRBV24-1 | CATSAAGGNQPQHF | TGTGCCACCAGTGCGGCAGGGGGCAATCAGCCCCAGCATTTT
NA | TRBJ1-1 | NA | TRBV10-3 | CAISVLGLGGDTEAFF | TGTGCCATCAGTGTCTTAGGCCTCGGCGGGGACACTGAAGCTTTCTTT
NA | TRBJ1-5 | NA | TRBV27 | CASGADATQPQHF | TGTGCCAGCGGGGCGGACGCGACGCAGCCCCAGCATTTT
NA | TRBJ2-1 | NA | TRBV28 | CASGEYNEQFF | TGTGCCAGCGGAGAATACAATGAGCAGTTCTTC
NA | TRBJ1-1 | NA | TRBV4-3 | CASSQVDHLNTEAFF | TGCGCCAGCAGCCAAGTGGACCATCTGAACACTGAAGCTTTCTTT
NA | TRBJ1-6 | NA | TRBV6-5 | CASRSGGFNSPLHF | TGTGCCAGCAGGAGCGGGGGTTTTAATTCACCCCTCCACTTT
NA | TRBJ2-2 | NA | TRBV7-2 | CASSFIGGELFF | TGTGCCAGCAGCTTTATAGGCGGGGAGCTGTTTTTT
TRBD1 | TRBJ2-7 | NA | TRBV3-1/TRBV3-2 | CASSLSRTGRLEQYF | TGTGCCAGCAGCCTCTCACGGACAGGGCGGCTCGAGCAGTACTTC
NA | TRBJ2-5 | NA | TRBV6-5 | CASRTGGGGETQYF | TGTGCCAGCAGGACGGGGGGCGGAGGAGAGACCCAGTACTTC
TRBD1 | TRBJ2-7 | NA | TRBV6-2/TRBV6-3 | CASSYPGTGTYEQYF | TGTGCCAGCAGTTACCCCGGGACAGGTACCTACGAGCAGTACTTC
NA | TRBJ2-7 | NA | TRBV7-9 | CASSYGQAGEQYF | TGTGCCAGCAGCTATGGACAGGCGGGAGAGCAGTACTTC
NA | TRBJ2-7 | few | TRBV6-5 | CASSAGGYEQYF | TGTGCCAGCAGCGCAGGCGGCTACGAGCAGTACTTC
NA | TRBJ1-1 | NA | TRBV6-6 | CASSYGAGKTEAFF | TGTGCCAGCAGTTACGGGGCAGGGAAAACTGAAGCTTTCTTT
TRBD1 | TRBJ1-6 | NA | TRBV6-5 | CASRQDRVGSPLHF | TGTGCCAGCAGACAGGACAGGGTTGGATCACCCCTCCACTTT
TRBD2 | TRBJ2-1 | NA | TRBV5-5 | CASSPLGSGSYNEQFF | TGTGCCAGCAGCCCCCTAGGTAGCGGGTCCTACAATGAGCAGTTCTTC
NA | TRBJ2-5 | NA | TRBV23-1 | CASSQSVASGRETQYF | TGCGCCAGCAGTCAATCGGTAGCGTCAGGTCGGGAGACCCAGTACTTC
NA | TRBJ1-1 | NA | TRBV19 | CASSSPEMNTEAFF | TGTGCCAGTAGTAGCCCGGAGATGAACACTGAAGCTTTCTTT
TRBD2 | TRBJ2-3 | NA | TRBV7-8 | CASSGTTSGRGTDTQYF | TGTGCCAGCAGCGGAACCACTAGCGGGAGGGGCACAGATACGCAGTATTTT
NA | TRBJ1-2 | NA | TRBV6-5 | CASSYSAGGYGYTF | TGTGCCAGCAGTTACTCCGCAGGTGGCTATGGCTACACCTTC
NA | TRBJ1-6 | few | TRBV9 | CASSGGWESFSPLHF | TGTGCCAGCAGCGGGGGCTGGGAGTCCTTCTCACCCCTCCACTTT
NA | TRBJ1-2 | NA | TRBV6-1 | CASSEATTNYGYTF | TGTGCCAGCAGTGAGGCAACAACGAACTATGGCTACACCTTC
TRBD1 | TRBJ1-1 | once | TRBV13 | CASSVGQGFGAFF | TGTGCCAGCAGCGTGGGACAGGGGTTTGGAGCTTTCTTT